These 27 T cell receptor beta chains came from one sample sequenced in a study of technical replicates of blood from several donors. The assay was immunoSEQ multiplex PCR, and TCRdb's table has in-frame clones only and misses some. Counted here are tens of thousands of clones, roughly 97% occurring once; the ten biggest clones make up 0.15% to 0.25%. Input material: T cells isolated from PBMCs. The receptor set was obtained from a human donor in good health.

The CDR3: CASSLIQDSYEQYF. CDR3 nucleotides: TGTGCCAGCAGCTTAATACAGGACTCCTACGAGCAGTACTTC. The chain has TRBV7-6 and TRBJ2-7, with D tentatively TRBD1 (5 bases). The CDR3 loop spans 14 amino acids. V dropped 2 bases and J dropped 0 bases, with 8 bases sitting between them. Germline V lookup: CDR1 SGHVS, CDR2 FNYEAQ. Based on the CDR3 plus reference TRBV7-6 and TRBJ2-7, the full variable domain is GAGVSQSPRYKVTKRGQDVALRCDPISGHVSLYWYRQALGQGPEFLTYFNYEAQQDKSGLPNDRFSAERPEGSISTLTIQRTEQRDSAMYRCASSLIQDSYEQYFGPGTRLTVT.

The chain couples TRBV27 to TRBJ2-5; the D is unclear. This CDR3 has 13 amino acids. Germline-derived CDR1 and CDR2 are MNHEY and SMNVEV (reference sequence). V was pared by 5 bases and J by 4 bases, with 11 bases between. As DNA, the CDR3 is TGTGCCAGCAGTCCCATCCGAGGAGAGACCCAGTACTTC. This encodes CASSPIRGETQYF.

The CDR3 nucleotides read TGTGCCAGCAAACCACAGGGTTTTGAAGCTTTCTTT. Its protein is CASKPQGFEAFF. The genes are TRBV2 and TRBJ1-1, with a tentative D call TRBD1 (6 bases). The CDR3 covers 12 residues. Germline V gene lookup returns CDR1 SNHLY and CDR2 FYNNEI. With 7 bases removed from V and 7 bases from J, the gap between germline ends came to 13 bases.

Regarding this clone: One end of the junction varies from germline; a read error may be responsible. The chain carries TRBV28 and TRBJ1-5; the match to TRBD1 covers 7 bases. Germline V gene sequence: CDR1 MDHEN, CDR2 SYDVKM. The CDR3 is 15 residues long. The CDR3 coding sequence is TGTGCCAGCAGTGTAGCAATAGGGGGCAAACAGCCCCAGCATTTT. This gives the protein CASSVAIGGKQPQHF. The full variable domain, completed using reference TRBV28 and TRBJ1-5, is DVKVTQSSRYLVKRTGEKVFLECVQDMDHENMFWYRQDPGLGLRLIYFSYDVKMKEKGDIPEGYSVSREKKERFSLILESASTNQTSMYLCASSVAIGGKQPQHFGDGTRLSIL.

The gene calls are TRBV6-5 and TRBJ1-1, with a possible D match to TRBD1 (5 bases). Germline-derived CDR1 and CDR2 are MNHEY and SVGAGI. This CDR3 has 13 residues. Deletions cut 6 bases from V and 6 bases from J, with 14 bases between. CDR3 sequence reads: CASRGEVRAEAFF. Written as DNA, the CDR3 is TGTGCCAGCAGAGGGGAGGTTCGGGCTGAAGCTTTCTTT.

This chain connects TRBV5-5 to TRBJ2-7; 8 bases align to TRBD2. J was trimmed by 6 bases and V by 4 bases; bases with no gene match: 12. CDR3 length: 15 amino acids. Germline-derived CDR1 and CDR2 are SGHKS and YYEKEE (reference sequence). The CDR3 is CASSRTSGPPLEQYF. The CDR3, as DNA: TGTGCCAGCAGCCGAACTAGCGGACCACCCCTCGAGCAGTACTTC. Full variable domain (rest looked up from reference TRBV5-5 and TRBJ2-7): DAGVTQSPTHLIKTRGQQVTLRCSPISGHKSVSWYQQVLGQGPQFIFQYYEKEERGRGNFPDRFSARQFPNYSSELNVNALLLGDSALYLCASSRTSGPPLEQYFGPGTRLTVT.

The chain recombines TRBV28 with TRBJ2-7, with 7 bases matching TRBD1. The CDR3 extends over 15 amino acids. Unmatched junction bases numbered 9, after V lost 5 bases and J lost 2 bases. Germline CDR1 reads MDHEN; CDR2 reads SYDVKM. The CDR3 region has the DNA TGTGCCAGCAGTAAACGGACAGGCATCGCCTACGAGCAGTACTTC. It codes for CASSKRTGIAYEQYF. The whole variable domain, filled in from reference TRBV28 and TRBJ2-7, reads DVKVTQSSRYLVKRTGEKVFLECVQDMDHENMFWYRQDPGLGLRLIYFSYDVKMKEKGDIPEGYSVSREKKERFSLILESASTNQTSMYLCASSKRTGIAYEQYFGPGTRLTVT.

The chain combines TRBV19 with TRBJ2-3; perhaps TRBD2 as D (5 bases). Germline lookup yields CDR1 LNHDA and CDR2 SQIVND (reference sequence). The CDR3 extends over 14 amino acids. Trimming shortened V by 4 bases and J by 0 bases, and 8 bases separated the two germline ends. CDR3 DNA sequence: TGTGCCAGTAGTAATCGGGGAAGCACAGATACGCAGTATTTT. Translation gives CASSNRGSTDTQYF.

The V and J genes are TRBV28 and TRBJ2-2, with D perhaps TRBD2 (6 bases). The V end lost 2 bases, the J end lost 8 bases, and 12 bases lay between the germline ends. The CDR3 loop spans 14 amino acids. In germline, CDR1 is MDHEN, CDR2 SYDVKM. This CDR3 reads CASSLAGIKGELFF. CDR3 coding DNA: TGTGCCAGCAGTTTAGCGGGGATTAAGGGGGAGCTGTTTTTT.

J is TRBJ2-1 and V is TRBV19, with D perhaps TRBD2 (6 bases). CDR1 is LNHDA, CDR2 SQIVND, per germline (reference sequence). This CDR3 contains 13 residues. V was pared by 4 bases and J by 8 bases, with 12 bases between. CDR3 nucleotide sequence: TGTGCCAGTAGTAAACTAGGAGGGGATGAGCAGTTCTTC. This encodes CASSKLGGDEQFF.

This chain links TRBV23-1 with TRBJ2-3; 8 bases agree with TRBD1. TRBV23-1 is noted as an ORF with a role that remains uncertain. J lost 7 bases, V lost 3 bases, and 9 bases had no gene match. This CDR3 is 15 amino acids long. This chain's CDR3 is CASSQSRTGSHTQYF. The CDR3 region has the DNA TGCGCCAGCAGTCAGTCGAGGACAGGGAGCCATACGCAGTATTTT.

A single count supports this clone. This CDR3 is CASSEGLYQGSPLHF. In DNA, the CDR3 is TGTGCCAGCAGTGAAGGTCTGTACCAGGGTTCACCCCTCCACTTT. This chain connects TRBV2 to TRBJ1-6; D is perhaps TRBD1 (5 bases). Trimming took 1 base from V and 9 from J, leaving 13 bases between them. In germline, CDR1 is SNHLY, CDR2 FYNNEI. This CDR3 contains 15 residues.

The genes are TRBV29-1 and TRBJ2-7; weak D call: TRBD2 (6 bases). The CDR3 has 15 amino acids. Germline CDR1 and CDR2: SQVTM and ANQGSEA. V was cut by 0 bases and J by 7 bases, with 19 bases left in between. CDR3 in DNA: TGCAGCGTTGAAGATCGACGGGGCGGGAAGTGGGAGCAGTACTTC. It translates to CSVEDRRGGKWEQYF.

CDR3 DNA sequence: TGTGCCAGCAGTTTCGGGACAGGGGGAAGCAATCAGCCCCAGCATTTT. Translation: CASSFGTGGSNQPQHF. This chain links TRBV6-6 with TRBJ1-5; TRBD1 agrees at 11 bases. The CDR3 is 16 residues long. V trimming: 4 bases; J trimming: 1 base; junction bases outside the gene matches: 3. Germline V gives CDR1 MNHNY, CDR2 SVGAGI (reference sequence).

This chain connects TRBV27 to TRBJ2-2; D uncertain. The ends were cut back, 5 bases at V and 0 bases at J, with 4 bases in the middle. The CDR3 loop spans 13 amino acids. The germline CDR1 and CDR2 sequences are MNHEY and SMNVEV (reference sequence). The CDR3 reads CASSPTNTGELFF. For the CDR3, the DNA is TGTGCCAGCAGTCCCACGAACACCGGGGAGCTGTTTTTT.

The chain carries TRBV11-2 and TRBJ2-7; D unclear. Deletions cut 1 base from V and 1 base from J, with 8 bases between. Germline V CDR1 and CDR2: SGHAT, FQNNGV. The CDR3 is made up of 14 amino acids. CDR3: CASSLGPGSYEQYF. CDR3 bases: TGTGCCAGCAGCTTAGGCCCGGGTTCCTACGAGCAGTACTTC.

This clone occurred once. The chain is built from TRBV9 and TRBJ1-4; possible D gene TRBD1, 6 bases. The CDR3 runs to 13 residues. Trimming removed 4 bases at V and 6 bases at J, with 10 bases between. Per the germline V gene, CDR1 is SGDLS and CDR2 is YYNGEE. CDR3 in amino acids: CASSSRTDEKLFF. DNA for the CDR3: TGTGCCAGCAGCTCCCGGACAGATGAAAAACTGTTTTTT.

The genes are TRBV9 and TRBJ2-1; 11 bases line up with TRBD2. The CDR3 is 15 residues long. With V trimmed by 0 bases and J by 9 bases, 5 bases remained unmatched. Germline values: CDR1 SGDLS, CDR2 YYNGEE. The CDR3 loop reads CASSVDSGRAFEQFF. In nucleotides, the CDR3 is TGTGCCAGCAGCGTAGATAGCGGGAGGGCCTTTGAGCAGTTCTTC.

This chain links TRBV19 with TRBJ1-2; TRBD1 matches at 9 bases. Germline-derived CDR1 and CDR2 are LNHDA and SQIVND (reference sequence). CDR3 size: 16 residues. V shed 11 bases and J 3 bases; nucleotides not matched to a gene: 16. DNA for the CDR3: TGTGCCTGTACCGGGACAGGGACCGTTCTGGACTATGGCTACACCTTC. Its translation is CACTGTGTVLDYGYTF. The full variable domain, rest sourced from reference TRBV19 and TRBJ1-2, is DGGITQSPKYLFRKEGQNVTLSCEQNLNHDAMYWYRQDPGQGLRLIYYSQIVNDFQKGDIAEGYSVSREKKESFPLTVTSAQKNPTAFYLCACTGTGTVLDYGYTFGSGTRLTVV.

About this clone: Mismatch with germline at one junction end may stem from a read error. This chain connects TRBV2 to TRBJ2-1; 13 bases align to TRBD2. The CDR3 sequence is 12 residues long. Germline CDR1 SNHLY, CDR2 FYNNEI. The CDR3 nucleotides are TGCACCGGGACTAGCGGGATTAATGAGCAGTTCTTC. It encodes CTGTSGINEQFF.

With regard to this clone: A read error may account for a junction end that differs from germline. This chain joins TRBV7-7 and TRBJ2-7; no reliable D call. The CDR3 contains 13 residues. The germline CDR1 and CDR2 sequences are SSHAT and FNYEAQ (reference sequence). The CDR3: CASSKDTTYEQYF. The CDR3 coding sequence is TGTGCTAGCAGCAAAGACACGACGTACGAGCAGTACTTC.

This clone was seen only once. The chain employs TRBV27 and TRBJ2-7; no clear D. This CDR3 region has 14 residues. Per the germline V gene, CDR1 is MNHEY and CDR2 is SMNVEV (reference sequence). V shed 3 bases and J shed 5 bases, with 14 bases lying between them. The DNA for the CDR3 is TGTGCCAGCAGTTTTGTGGCGGCCGTCCACGAGCAGTACTTC. Its protein is CASSFVAAVHEQYF.

The rearrangement joins TRBV29-1 to TRBJ1-1; D ambiguous. V gave up 4 bases and J gave up 2 bases, with 2 bases separating them. Germline CDR1 and CDR2: SQVTM and ANQGSEA. The CDR3 runs 10 residues. The CDR3 DNA follows: TGCAGCGTTGTAAACACTGAAGCTTTCTTT. This gives the protein CSVVNTEAFF.

This clone was observed once. The chain joins TRBV6-5 to TRBJ1-5, with 8 bases lining up with TRBD1. In germline, CDR1 is MNHEY, CDR2 SVGAGI. V shed 11 bases, J shed 7 bases, and the junction held 7 bases outside the gene matches. The CDR3 has 12 residues. CDR3 amino acids: CASSDRAQPQHF. In DNA, the CDR3 is TGTGCCTCATCGGACAGGGCCCAGCCCCAGCATTTT.

J is TRBJ2-6 and V is TRBV28; 7 bases are shared with TRBD2. The V and J ends lost 2 bases and 0 bases, in that order; junction bases with no gene match: 4. Per germline, CDR1 MDHEN and CDR2 SYDVKM. This CDR3 comprises 17 residues. The CDR3 DNA reads as TGTGCCAGCAGTTTAGGGGGGGTCTACTCTGGGGCCAACGTCCTGACTTTC. This sequence encodes CASSLGGVYSGANVLTF.

The rearrangement uses TRBV2 and TRBJ1-2, with TRBD1 matching over 8 bases. The V gene end was trimmed by 5 bases and the J gene end by 4 bases; junction bases not matched to a gene: 3. Germline loops: CDR1 SNHLY, CDR2 FYNNEI. The CDR3 is 13 amino acids. The CDR3 reads CASSRTGSYGYTF. CDR3 DNA: TGTGCCAGCAGTCGGACAGGGTCCTATGGCTACACCTTC.

The CDR3 sequence: CARPLRTPATNEKLFF. CDR3 coding DNA: TGTGCCAGACCACTCCGGACACCAGCAACTAATGAAAAACTGTTTTTT. The genes are TRBV2 and TRBJ1-4; tentative D call: TRBD1 (5 bases). This CDR3 is built from 16 residues. CDR1 is SNHLY and CDR2 is FYNNEI in the germline V gene. V lost 9 bases and J lost 0, with 17 bases in between.